A selection of T cell receptor beta chains follows, all from one sample in a study of CD8 T cells in Susac syndrome. TCRdb re-called the immunoSEQ multiplex PCR reads with MiXCR, one entry per CDR3 protein. There are 150,000 to 200,000 distinct CDR3 sequences in the sample; roughly 94% occur only once, and about 0.1% lies in the top ten. The sequencing sample was made of CD4+ T cells from PBMCs. The receptors were sampled from a human donor with multiple sclerosis. CDR3s include the opening cysteine and the closing phenylalanine or tryptophan.

TRBV7-6,TRBJ2-3,CASSLGLEDTQYF
TRBV18,TRBJ1-2,CASSATELSHYTF
TRBV20-1,TRBJ2-1,CSASFTGGRNEQFF
TRBV5-1,TRBJ2-2,CASSLDRVGGELFF
TRBV5-1,TRBJ2-2,CASSLTWQSTGELFF
TRBV6-2/TRBV6-3,TRBJ1-1,CASSYSRLTGALTEAFF
TRBV30,TRBJ2-3,CAWSRPPGLAGEGTDTQYF
TRBV7-2,TRBJ2-3,CASSLRFETRDTDTQYF
TRBV12-3/TRBV12-4,TRBJ2-3,CASRRTSTDTQYF
TRBV20-1,TRBJ2-7,CSAREGTVYEQYF
TRBV20-1,TRBJ2-5,CSAWTSGVEETQYF
TRBV28,TRBJ2-1,CASQGQGFEQFF
TRBV27,TRBJ2-5,CASSSNPYRGRQETQYF
TRBV5-1,TRBJ2-3,CASSLDTGEDTQYF
TRBV30,TRBJ2-1,CAWTLGPANEQFF
TRBV7-9,TRBJ1-2,CASSSGTGSSSYGYTF
TRBV29-1,TRBJ1-1,CSVEMSVPNTEAFF
TRBV4-1,TRBJ2-4,CASSQLDLGIPRPIQYF
TRBV30,TRBJ2-3,CAWSYRGRVSDTQYF
TRBV9,TRBJ2-7,CASSARDSTIYEQYF
TRBV14,TRBJ1-6,CASSYRQGSGSPLHF
TRBV2,TRBJ1-4,CASSQDRVNEKLFF
TRBV28,TRBJ2-7,CATGTVTPYEQYF
TRBV12-3/TRBV12-4,TRBJ2-1,CASSPTSGRAGEQFF
TRBV7-2,TRBJ2-7,CASSYPSGRGEQYF
TRBV12-3/TRBV12-4,TRBJ1-1,CASSLRGVNTEAFF
TRBV7-9,TRBJ1-2,CASNLREGGYTF
TRBV5-6,TRBJ1-5,CASSLGTEYQPQHF
TRBV12-3/TRBV12-4,TRBJ2-7,CASSPRLAGGSYEQYF
TRBV29-1,TRBJ2-7,CSVIPGYTYEQYF
TRBV10-3,TRBJ2-7,CAISESLGGYEQYF
TRBV18,TRBJ1-4,CASSPIKDSANEKLFF
TRBV28,TRBJ1-2,CASTQSSFPGYTF